Each of the 12 T cell receptor beta chains below was sequenced from the same sample in a study of blood T cell repertoires in COVID-19. Assay used: immunoSEQ multiplex PCR; TCRdb lists only in-frame clones, some missing. The repertoire holds fewer than 250,000 clones, around four fifths seen once, with 4% to 4.5% in the top ten. The sample taken for sequencing was peripheral blood. Receptors originate from a man over 45 with acute or convalescent COVID-19.

The chain uses TRBV7-3 and TRBJ2-1; 10 nucleotides line up with TRBD2. CDR3 size: 17 residues. Germline V lookup: CDR1 SGHTA, CDR2 FQGTGA. The ends lost 1 base at V and 1 base at J; junction bases unmatched: 4. CDR3 coding DNA: TGTGCCAGCAGCTTAAAGGCTAGCGGGAGTTCCTACAATGAGCAGTTCTTC. This gives the protein CASSLKASGSSYNEQFF.

The rearrangement uses TRBV4-1 and TRBJ2-2, with 9 bases that match TRBD2. In germline, CDR1 is MGHRA, CDR2 YSYEKL. The CDR3 is 17 amino acids. The ends lost 3 bases at V and 0 bases at J; junction bases unmatched: 5. CDR3 sequence: CASSHAGGGANTGELFF. The CDR3, as DNA: TGCGCCAGCAGCCACGCGGGCGGGGGGGCGAACACCGGGGAGCTGTTTTTT.

V and J are TRBV5-6 and TRBJ2-1, with 8 bases identical to TRBD2. The germline V gene has CDR1 SGHDT and CDR2 YYEEEE. CDR3 size: 15 residues. Unmatched junction bases numbered 7, after V lost 0 bases and J lost 8 bases. The CDR3 here is CASSLAAGAGHEQFF. In DNA, the CDR3 is TGTGCCAGCAGCTTGGCAGCGGGGGCTGGCCATGAGCAGTTCTTC.

The chain carries TRBV5-6 and TRBJ1-6; a weak D match, TRBD1 (5 bases). The CDR3 is 16 residues long. The V and J ends lost 2 bases and 5 bases respectively, with 14 bases between them. CDR1 and CDR2 from the germline V gene are SGHDT and YYEEEE. CDR3 sequence (DNA): TGTGCCAGCAGCTTCAAGGGGTTTATGAATAATTCACCCCTCCACTTT. It is translated as CASSFKGFMNNSPLHF.

The V and J genes are TRBV28 and TRBJ1-2; possible D gene TRBD1, 6 bases. This CDR3 comprises 13 residues. V shed 8 bases and J shed 7 bases, with 17 bases lying between them. From germline, CDR1 is MDHEN and CDR2 SYDVKM. The CDR3 DNA follows: TGTGCCAGCTACCTGCAGGGGCGTACTGGCTACACCTTC. Translation: CASYLQGRTGYTF.

This sequence joins TRBV18 and TRBJ2-7, with 9 bases that match TRBD1. The CDR3 sequence is 16 residues long. Looked up from germline, CDR1 is KGHSH and CDR2 is LQKENI. V gave up 8 bases and J gave up 4 bases; unmatched junction bases: 15. The CDR3 region has the DNA TGTGCCAGCATCGGAGGGGTCTCGGGACAGGGATACGAGCAGTACTTC. Residues: CASIGGVSGQGYEQYF.

The V call is TRBV12-3 or TRBV12-4, the J call TRBJ1-5; D ambiguous. The CDR3 is made up of 13 amino acids. The V gene lost 5 bases and the J gene lost 9 bases, with 14 bases spanning the gap. The CDR3 sequence: CASSRGLYGPQHF. For the CDR3, the DNA is TGTGCCAGCAGTCGAGGGCTCTACGGGCCCCAGCATTTT.

This clone has more than one count but fewer than ten. The V and J genes are TRBV19 and TRBJ2-5, with TRBD2 matching 9 bases. The V gene's germline CDR1 is LNHDA and CDR2 SQIVND (reference sequence). The CDR3 length is 14 residues. V lost 3 bases to trimming and J lost 4 bases; unmatched junction nucleotides: 3. In DNA form, the CDR3 reads TGTGCCAGTAGTATGATACTAGCGGGAGAGACCCAGTACTTC. Its translation: CASSMILAGETQYF.

The chain carries TRBV5-1 and TRBJ2-5; 8 bases align to TRBD2. V shed 1 base and J 3 bases; nucleotides not matched to a gene: 5. The CDR3 is 15 amino acids. From germline, CDR1 is SGHRS and CDR2 YFSETQ. CDR3 nucleotide sequence: TGCGCCAGCAGCTTGCGGGGGGGCCGAGAAGAGACCCAGTACTTC. Protein sequence: CASSLRGGREETQYF.

This chain's CDR3 is CASSGYRSATVYGYTF. CDR3 sequence (DNA): TGTGCCAGCAGCGGGTACCGTTCCGCTACGGTCTATGGCTACACCTTC. This chain connects TRBV25-1 to TRBJ1-2; no definite D call. Trimming removed 6 bases from V and 4 bases from J, with 21 bases in between. The CDR3 contains 16 residues. From germline, CDR1 is MGHDK and CDR2 SYGVNS.

This chain links TRBV9 with TRBJ2-5; 9 bases align to TRBD2. The CDR3 consists of 15 residues. Germline V gene sequence: CDR1 SGDLS, CDR2 YYNGEE. V was clipped by 0 bases and J by 3 bases; unmatched bases: 3. CDR3 region: CASSVGWTSEETQYF. CDR3 bases: TGTGCCAGCAGCGTAGGGTGGACTAGCGAAGAGACCCAGTACTTC.

V and J are TRBV2 and TRBJ2-7; D gene uncertain. Trimming took off 2 bases at V and 10 bases at J, with 12 bases between the two ends. Germline CDR1 is SNHLY and CDR2 is FYNNEI. The CDR3 extends over 12 amino acids. CDR3 protein: CASSEPKADQYF. The DNA for the CDR3 is TGTGCCAGCAGTGAACCCAAGGCGGATCAGTACTTC.